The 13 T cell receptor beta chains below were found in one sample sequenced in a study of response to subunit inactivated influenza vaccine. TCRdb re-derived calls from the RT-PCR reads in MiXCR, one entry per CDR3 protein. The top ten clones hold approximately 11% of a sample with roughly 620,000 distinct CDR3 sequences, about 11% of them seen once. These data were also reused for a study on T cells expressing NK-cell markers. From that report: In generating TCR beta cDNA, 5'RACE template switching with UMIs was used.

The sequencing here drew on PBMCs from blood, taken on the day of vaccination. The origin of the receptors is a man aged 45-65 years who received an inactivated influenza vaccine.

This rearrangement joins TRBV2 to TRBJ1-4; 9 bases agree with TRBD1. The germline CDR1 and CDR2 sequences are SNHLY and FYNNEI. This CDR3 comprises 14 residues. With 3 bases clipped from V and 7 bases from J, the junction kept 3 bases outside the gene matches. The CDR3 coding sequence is TGTGCCAGCAGTGATAGGACAGGGGCTGAAAAACTGTTTTTT. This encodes CASSDRTGAEKLFF.

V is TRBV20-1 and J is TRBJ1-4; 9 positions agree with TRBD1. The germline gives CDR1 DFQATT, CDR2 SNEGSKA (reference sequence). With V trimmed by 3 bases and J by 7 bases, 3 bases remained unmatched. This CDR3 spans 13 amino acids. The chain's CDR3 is CSARGTGSEKLFF. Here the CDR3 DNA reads TGCAGTGCTAGGGGGACAGGGAGTGAAAAACTGTTTTTT.

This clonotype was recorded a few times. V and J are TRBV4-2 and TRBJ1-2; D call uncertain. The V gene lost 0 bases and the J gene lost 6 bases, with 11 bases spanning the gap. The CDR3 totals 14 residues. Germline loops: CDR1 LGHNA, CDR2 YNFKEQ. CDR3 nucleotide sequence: TGTGCCAGCAGCCAAGAAGCGAGGGTCCATGGCTACACCTTC. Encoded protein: CASSQEARVHGYTF.

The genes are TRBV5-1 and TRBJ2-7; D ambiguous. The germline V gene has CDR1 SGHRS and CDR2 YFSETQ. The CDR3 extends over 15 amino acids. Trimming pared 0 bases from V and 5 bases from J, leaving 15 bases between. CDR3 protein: CASSLGGLKAHEQYF. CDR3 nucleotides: TGCGCCAGCAGCTTGGGCGGTCTTAAGGCCCACGAGCAGTACTTC.

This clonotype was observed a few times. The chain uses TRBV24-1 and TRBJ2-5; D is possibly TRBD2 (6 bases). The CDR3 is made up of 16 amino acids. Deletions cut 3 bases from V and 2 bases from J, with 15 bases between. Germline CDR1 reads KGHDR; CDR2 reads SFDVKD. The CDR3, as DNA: TGTGCCACCAGTGATGGAATCGGGGGTCGACAAGAGACCCAGTACTTC. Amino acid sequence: CATSDGIGGRQETQYF.

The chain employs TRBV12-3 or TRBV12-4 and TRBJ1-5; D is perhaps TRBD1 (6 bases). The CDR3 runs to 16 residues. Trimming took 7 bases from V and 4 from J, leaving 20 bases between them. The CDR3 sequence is CASMGGPGRMNQPQHF. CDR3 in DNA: TGTGCCAGCATGGGGGGCCCGGGACGGATGAATCAGCCCCAGCATTTT.

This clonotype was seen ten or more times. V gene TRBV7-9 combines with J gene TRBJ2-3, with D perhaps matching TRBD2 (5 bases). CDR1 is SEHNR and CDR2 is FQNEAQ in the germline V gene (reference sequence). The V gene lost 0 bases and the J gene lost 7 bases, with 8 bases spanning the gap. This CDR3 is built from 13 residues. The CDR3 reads CASSLARENTQYF. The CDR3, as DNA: TGTGCCAGCAGCTTAGCAAGGGAGAATACGCAGTATTTT.

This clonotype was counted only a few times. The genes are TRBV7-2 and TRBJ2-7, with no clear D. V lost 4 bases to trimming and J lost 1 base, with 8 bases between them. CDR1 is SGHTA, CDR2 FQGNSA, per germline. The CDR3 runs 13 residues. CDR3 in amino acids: CASSWTESYEQYF. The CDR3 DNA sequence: TGTGCCAGCAGCTGGACGGAGTCCTACGAGCAGTACTTC.

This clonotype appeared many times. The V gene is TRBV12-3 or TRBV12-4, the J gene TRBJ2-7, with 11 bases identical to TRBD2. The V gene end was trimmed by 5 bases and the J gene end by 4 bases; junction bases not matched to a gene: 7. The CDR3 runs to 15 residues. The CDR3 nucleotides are TGTGCCAGCAGTCTCACTAGCGGGGGACCTTACGAGCAGTACTTC. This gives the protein CASSLTSGGPYEQYF.

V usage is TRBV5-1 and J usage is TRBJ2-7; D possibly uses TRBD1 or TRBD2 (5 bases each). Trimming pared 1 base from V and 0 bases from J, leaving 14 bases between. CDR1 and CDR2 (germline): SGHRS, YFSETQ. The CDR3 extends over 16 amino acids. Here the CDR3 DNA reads TGCGCCAGCAGCTTGTGGGGGACGTCTACCTCCTACGAGCAGTACTTC. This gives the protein CASSLWGTSTSYEQYF.

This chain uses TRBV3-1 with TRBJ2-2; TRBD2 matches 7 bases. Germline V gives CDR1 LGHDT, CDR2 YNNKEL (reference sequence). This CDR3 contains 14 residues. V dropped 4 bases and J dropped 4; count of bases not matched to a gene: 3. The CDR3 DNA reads TGTGCCAGCAGCCGGCTAGCGGCCACCGGGGAGCTGTTTTTT. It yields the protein CASSRLAATGELFF.

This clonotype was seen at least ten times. In nucleotides, the CDR3 is TGCGCCAGCAGCCTAGCGGGAGACCGCACAGATACGCAGTATTTT. Amino acids: CASSLAGDRTDTQYF. The chain carries TRBV5-1 and TRBJ2-3, with 10 bases lining up with TRBD2. CDR1 is SGHRS, CDR2 YFSETQ, per germline. J was trimmed by 1 base and V by 4 bases; bases with no gene match: 3. The CDR3 loop spans 15 amino acids.

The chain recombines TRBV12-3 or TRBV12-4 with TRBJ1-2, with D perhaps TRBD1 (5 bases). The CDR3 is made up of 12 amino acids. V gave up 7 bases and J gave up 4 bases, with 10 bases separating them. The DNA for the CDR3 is TGTGCCAGCACCAAGGGGAGCTATGGCTACACCTTC. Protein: CASTKGSYGYTF.